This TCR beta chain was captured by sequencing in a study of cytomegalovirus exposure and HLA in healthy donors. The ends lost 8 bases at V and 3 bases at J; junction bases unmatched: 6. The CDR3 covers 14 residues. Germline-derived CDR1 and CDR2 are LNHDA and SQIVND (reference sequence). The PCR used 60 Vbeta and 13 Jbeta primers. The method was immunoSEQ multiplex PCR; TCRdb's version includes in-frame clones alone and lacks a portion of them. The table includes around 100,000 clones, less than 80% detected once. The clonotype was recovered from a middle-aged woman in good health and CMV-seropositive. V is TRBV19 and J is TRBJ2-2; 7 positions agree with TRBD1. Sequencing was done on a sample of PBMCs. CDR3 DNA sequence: TGTGCCAGTGACAGGGCTGATCACACCGGGGAGCTGTTTTTT. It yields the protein CASDRADHTGELFF.